This T cell receptor beta chain was recorded in a study of blood T cell repertoires in COVID-19. For the study at large: COVID-19 samples from acute and convalescent phases originated in the United States, Italy and Spain. PBMCs, B-cell-depleted T cells, or T cells were the source of the cDNA or gDNA that made up the material.

Seattle-derived patients entered the study during active infection and were followed longitudinally. In the study's own analysis: The authors estimated nucleated cell counts from reference gene primer amplification. Profiled with immunoSEQ multiplex PCR; TCRdb holds only in-frame clones, not every one. The DNA was the basis for D and trimming; V, J and clone size are from that table. The table includes about 330,000 clones, roughly 89% detected once. Germline V lookup: CDR1 MNHEY, CDR2 SVGAGI. V lost 4 bases to trimming and J lost 6 bases, with 12 bases between them. This CDR3 is built from 13 residues.

The gene calls are TRBV6-5 and TRBJ1-1; tentatively, D is TRBD1 (5 bases). What was sequenced was peripheral blood. The receptor comes from a man aged 25-45 years with COVID-19, enrolled during active disease. The CDR3 here is CASSSRQRSEAFF. CDR3 coding DNA: TGTGCCAGCAGTTCCCGACAGCGATCTGAAGCTTTCTTT.